These 2 T cell receptor beta chains were sequenced from one sample in a study of CD8+ T cells in alopecia areata. Noted treatment: oral pan-JAK inhibitor, 5-10 mg twice daily. After isolation, RNA underwent reverse transcription to generate cDNA as the sequencing template. Sequencing used immunoSEQ multiplex PCR; TCRdb keeps in-frame clones, though not all of them. The data contain approximately 170,000 clones, 60% of them singletons. Specimen: CD4+ T cells sorted from blood, collected at week 4, from a patient treated with tofacitinib. These receptors all stem from a human donor with alopecia areata.

The sample holds a few counts of this clone. The chain employs TRBV20-1 and TRBJ1-2, with D uncertain. The CDR3 length is 11 residues. The germline CDR1 and CDR2 sequences are DFQATT and SNEGSKA (reference sequence). V was trimmed by 1 base and J by 6 bases, leaving 6 bases between them. The CDR3 reads CSARGPNGYTF. The CDR3 DNA is TGCAGTGCTAGAGGGCCAAATGGCTACACCTTC.

V and J are TRBV4-1 and TRBJ2-7; D might be TRBD2 (6 bases). Trimming removed 1 base from V and 3 bases from J, with 13 bases in between. Germline lookup yields CDR1 MGHRA and CDR2 YSYEKL. The CDR3 extends over 15 amino acids. The DNA of the CDR3 is TGCGCCAGCAGCCAAGTGGCGGGGATTCACTACGAGCAGTACTTC. Translated, it gives CASSQVAGIHYEQYF.